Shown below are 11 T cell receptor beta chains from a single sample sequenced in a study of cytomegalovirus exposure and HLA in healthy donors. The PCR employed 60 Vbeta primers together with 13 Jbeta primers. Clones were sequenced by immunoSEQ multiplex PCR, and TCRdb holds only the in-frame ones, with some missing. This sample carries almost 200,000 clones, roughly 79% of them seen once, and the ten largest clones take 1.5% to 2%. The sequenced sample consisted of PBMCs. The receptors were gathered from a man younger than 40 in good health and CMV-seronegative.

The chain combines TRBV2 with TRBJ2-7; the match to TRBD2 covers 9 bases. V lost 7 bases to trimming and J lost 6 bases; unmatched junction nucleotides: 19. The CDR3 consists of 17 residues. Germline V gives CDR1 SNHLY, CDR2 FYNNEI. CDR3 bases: TGTGCCAGCACTTTGACAGGAGCAACTAGCGGGTTCAGCGAGCAGTACTTC. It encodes CASTLTGATSGFSEQYF.

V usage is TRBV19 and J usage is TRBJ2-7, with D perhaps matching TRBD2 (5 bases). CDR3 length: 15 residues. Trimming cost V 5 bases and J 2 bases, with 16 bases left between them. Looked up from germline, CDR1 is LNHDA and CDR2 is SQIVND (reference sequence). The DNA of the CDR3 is TGTGCCAGTAGTTCCGGACTGACTGGAACCTACGAGCAGTACTTC. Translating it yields CASSSGLTGTYEQYF.

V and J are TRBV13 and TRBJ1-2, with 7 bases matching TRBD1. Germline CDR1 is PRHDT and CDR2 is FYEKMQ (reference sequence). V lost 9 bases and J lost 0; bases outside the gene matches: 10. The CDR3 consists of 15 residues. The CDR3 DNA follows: TGTGCCAGTAAAGGAGGGGGCAGGACTAACTATGGCTACACCTTC. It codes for CASKGGGRTNYGYTF.

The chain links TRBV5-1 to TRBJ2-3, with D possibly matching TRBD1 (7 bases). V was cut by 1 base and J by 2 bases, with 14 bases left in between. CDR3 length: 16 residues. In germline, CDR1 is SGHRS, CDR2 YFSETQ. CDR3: CASSLLAGGNTDTQYF. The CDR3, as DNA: TGCGCCAGCAGCTTGCTGGCAGGGGGGAACACAGATACGCAGTATTTT.

As DNA, the CDR3 is TGTGCCAGCAGGGGACAGCTAGAACCCGAAGCTTTCTTT. Amino acid sequence: CASRGQLEPEAFF. The V call is TRBV7-9, the J call TRBJ1-1, with 7 bases lining up with TRBD1. CDR3 length: 13 residues. V gave up 6 bases and J gave up 8 bases; unmatched junction bases: 9. The germline CDR1 and CDR2 sequences are SEHNR and FQNEAQ (reference sequence).

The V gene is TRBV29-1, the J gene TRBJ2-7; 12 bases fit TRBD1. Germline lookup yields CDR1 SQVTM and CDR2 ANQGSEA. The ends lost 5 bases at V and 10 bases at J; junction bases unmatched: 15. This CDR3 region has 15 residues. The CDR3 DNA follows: TGCAGCGTTTCATTAGCCTCCGGGACAGGGGGCGCCCAGTACTTC. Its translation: CSVSLASGTGGAQYF.

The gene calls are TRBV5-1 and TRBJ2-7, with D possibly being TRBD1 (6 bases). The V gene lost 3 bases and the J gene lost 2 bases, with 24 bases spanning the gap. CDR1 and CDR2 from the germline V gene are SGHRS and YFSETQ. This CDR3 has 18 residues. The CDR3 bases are TGCGCCAGCAGCTGGGCAGGGGCGCCGAGGACGCCTACCTACGAGCAGTACTTC. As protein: CASSWAGAPRTPTYEQYF.

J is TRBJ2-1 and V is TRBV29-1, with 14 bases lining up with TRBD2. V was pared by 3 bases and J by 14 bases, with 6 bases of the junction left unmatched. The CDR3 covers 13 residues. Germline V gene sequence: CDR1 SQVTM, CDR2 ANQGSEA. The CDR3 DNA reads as TGCAGCGTTGACCCGGGACTAGCGGGAGCTGAGTTCTTC. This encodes CSVDPGLAGAEFF.

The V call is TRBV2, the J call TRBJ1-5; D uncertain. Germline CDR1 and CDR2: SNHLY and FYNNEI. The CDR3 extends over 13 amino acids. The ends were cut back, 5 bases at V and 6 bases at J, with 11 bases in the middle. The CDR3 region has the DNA TGTGCCAGCAGTAACTTCCGTATTCAGCCCCAGCATTTT. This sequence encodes CASSNFRIQPQHF.

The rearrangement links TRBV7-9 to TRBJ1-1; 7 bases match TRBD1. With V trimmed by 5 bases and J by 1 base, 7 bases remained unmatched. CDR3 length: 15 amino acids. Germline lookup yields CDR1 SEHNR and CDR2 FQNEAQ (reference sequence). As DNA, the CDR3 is TGTGCCAGCAGCCTACAGACAGGGAAGAACACTGAAGCTTTCTTT. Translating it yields CASSLQTGKNTEAFF.

The CDR3 DNA follows: TGTGCCAGCAGTGAATTTGGGGACTCAAGCACAGATACGCAGTATTTT. As protein: CASSEFGDSSTDTQYF. The J gene is TRBJ2-3, the V gene TRBV25-1, with D perhaps TRBD2 (6 bases). This CDR3 is 16 amino acids long. Trimming took 1 base from V and 0 from J, leaving 11 bases between them. Germline V gene data show CDR1 as MGHDK and CDR2 as SYGVNS.